A single sample gave rise to the 32 T cell receptor beta chains below, sequenced in a study of T cells in Graves' hyperthyroidism and ophthalmopathy. Amplification targeted TCR beta CDR3 regions from RNA transcripts. The HTBI primer set was used in a first-round RT-PCR of the TCR CDR3. One entry per CDR3 protein results from TCRdb running MiXCR on the multiplex PCR reads. The profile shows over 500,000 distinct CDR3 sequences, around 13% of them singletons. The sample was blood. The receptors shown here come from a woman aged 35 to 49 with Graves' hyperthyroidism.

The sample holds many counts of this clonotype. The rearrangement links TRBV5-1 to TRBJ2-7; D is perhaps TRBD2 (5 bases). Germline CDR1 and CDR2: SGHRS and YFSETQ. The CDR3 spans 14 residues. V was trimmed by 2 bases and J by 2 bases, leaving 11 bases between them. The CDR3 sequence: CASSFQEGTYEQYF. DNA for the CDR3: TGCGCCAGCAGCTTCCAAGAGGGAACCTACGAGCAGTACTTC.

The chain recombines TRBV12-3 or TRBV12-4 with TRBJ2-1; 12 bases are a match to TRBD2. The DNA end lines up better with TRBJ2-7; the J call may be wrong. The CDR3 is 16 amino acids. CDR3 sequence: CASSLETSGGYNEQYF. In DNA, the CDR3 is TGTGCCAGCAGTTTAGAGACTAGCGGGGGTTACAATGAGCAGTACTTC.

This clonotype occurred many times. DNA of the CDR3: TGTGCCAGCAGTGAGAGTAAGGTCGCCGCTGTCGAGCAGTACTTC. It yields the protein CASSESKVAAVEQYF. The rearrangement joins TRBV2 to TRBJ2-7; D unclear. Germline V gives CDR1 SNHLY, CDR2 FYNNEI. The CDR3 has 15 amino acids. Trimming stripped 3 bases from V and 6 bases from J, with 18 bases between.

Ten or more counts support this clonotype. J is TRBJ1-1 and V is TRBV18; no firm D call. The V gene's germline CDR1 is KGHSH and CDR2 LQKENI. The CDR3 length is 13 residues. Trimming stripped 6 bases from V and 8 bases from J, with 16 bases between. For the CDR3, the DNA is TGTGCCAGCTCGCTATCGGGAGCCTTAGAAGCTTTCTTT. Translating it yields CASSLSGALEAFF.

This clonotype has at least ten counts. This chain links TRBV5-1 with TRBJ1-4; 8 bases agree with TRBD1. In germline, CDR1 is SGHRS, CDR2 YFSETQ. The CDR3 extends over 16 amino acids. Trimming took 4 bases from V and 0 from J; bases not matched to a gene: 5. The CDR3 region has the DNA TGCGCCAGCAGCGCGGGACAGGACGCAACTAATGAAAAACTGTTTTTT. Protein: CASSAGQDATNEKLFF.

This clonotype was seen a few times. This chain links TRBV6-5 with TRBJ2-7, with 9 bases matching TRBD1. V was pared by 0 bases and J by 2 bases, with 5 bases of the junction left unmatched. Germline values: CDR1 MNHEY, CDR2 SVGAGI. CDR3 size: 16 residues. The CDR3 reads CASSYSTGGSPYEQYF. The CDR3 bases are TGTGCCAGCAGTTACTCGACAGGGGGGAGCCCCTACGAGCAGTACTTC.

This clonotype occurred many times. This chain links TRBV20-1 with TRBJ2-7; TRBD2 aligns across 13 bases. The J segment lost 7 bases and the V segment lost 6 bases, leaving 9 bases of the junction unmatched. Germline loops: CDR1 DFQATT, CDR2 SNEGSKA (reference sequence). This CDR3 comprises 14 residues. The CDR3 region has the DNA TGCAGTGCGCCTGGACTAGCGGGAGTAGGGGAGCAGTACTTC. It translates to CSAPGLAGVGEQYF.

The V call is TRBV29-1, the J call TRBJ2-7; 9 nucleotides agree with TRBD1. V shed 4 bases, J shed 6 bases, and the junction held 4 bases outside the gene matches. CDR3 size: 12 residues. Germline V gene lookup returns CDR1 SQVTM and CDR2 ANQGSEA. The CDR3 DNA reads as TGCAGCGTTGTGGGGACAGGGCTCGAGCAGTACTTC. This translates into CSVVGTGLEQYF.

This clonotype was observed at least ten times. This chain uses TRBV2 with TRBJ2-7, with 9 nucleotides matching TRBD2. Germline V CDR1 and CDR2: SNHLY, FYNNEI. This CDR3 region has 14 residues. V lost 2 bases to trimming and J lost 3 bases; unmatched junction nucleotides: 2. The CDR3 DNA reads TGTGCCAGCAGTGAACGTAGCGGGGGCTACGAGCAGTACTTC. Translated: CASSERSGGYEQYF. Together with reference TRBV2 and TRBJ2-7, the CDR3 gives the full variable domain: EPEVTQTPSHQVTQMGQEVILRCVPISNHLYFYWYRQILGQKVEFLVSFYNNEISEKSEIFDDQFSVERPDGSNFTLKIRSTKLEDSAMYFCASSERSGGYEQYFGPGTRLTVT.

Worth noting for this clonotype: A read error is possible here, since a much larger clone lies one base away. The chain recombines TRBV27 with TRBJ2-2; 7 bases fit TRBD1. The CDR3 runs 15 residues. Per germline, CDR1 MNHEY and CDR2 SMNVEV (reference sequence). The V segment lost 6 bases and the J segment 1 base; nucleotides outside the gene matches: 5. This chain's CDR3 is CASRGQDWNTGELFF. The CDR3 DNA sequence: TGTGCCAGCAGAGGACAGGACTGGAACACCGGGGAGCTGTTTTTT.

This clonotype has a count of ten or more. The rearrangement joins TRBV7-2 to TRBJ1-5, with unresolved D. V gave up 2 bases and J gave up 9 bases, with 14 bases separating them. Per germline, CDR1 SGHTA and CDR2 FQGNSA. The CDR3 is 14 amino acids. The CDR3 DNA reads TGTGCCAGCAGCTTACTCATTGGGGTTCCGCCCCAGCATTTT. It translates to CASSLLIGVPPQHF.

This clonotype was recorded many times. The chain employs TRBV27 and TRBJ1-1; perhaps TRBD1 as D (5 bases). CDR3 length equals 12 residues. Deletions cut 6 bases from V and 10 bases from J, with 15 bases between. Per the germline V gene, CDR1 is MNHEY and CDR2 is SMNVEV (reference sequence). CDR3 region: CASSGLGRGAFF. The DNA of the CDR3 is TGTGCCAGCAGCGGTTTGGGGCGGGGAGCTTTCTTT.

This clonotype was detected ten times or more. DNA for the CDR3: TGTGCCAGCAGGCCGCCGGCGGGCCAGGAGCAGTACTTC. It translates to CASRPPAGQEQYF. The chain has TRBV6-2 or TRBV6-3 and TRBJ2-7; possibly TRBD2 for D (5 bases). With 6 bases removed from V and 7 bases from J, the gap between germline ends came to 16 bases. The CDR3 consists of 13 residues. Germline CDR1 MNHEY, CDR2 SVGEGT.

This clonotype has at least ten counts. This chain joins TRBV7-2 and TRBJ2-7, with 12 bases matching TRBD2. The V segment lost 5 bases and the J segment 4 bases; nucleotides outside the gene matches: 6. The CDR3 consists of 15 residues. The germline CDR1 and CDR2 sequences are SGHTA and FQGNSA. Written as DNA, the CDR3 is TGTGCCAGCAGCATAGGACTAGCGGGAAGTTACGAGCAGTACTTC. Amino acids: CASSIGLAGSYEQYF.

The sample holds a few counts of this clonotype. The chain has TRBV19 and TRBJ2-2, with a possible D match to TRBD2 (5 bases). This CDR3 spans 15 amino acids. CDR1 LNHDA and CDR2 SQIVND come from the germline V gene (reference sequence). Trimming pared 5 bases from V and 3 bases from J, leaving 13 bases between. This CDR3 is CASSLTGIHTGELFF. CDR3 nucleotides: TGTGCCAGTAGTCTTACCGGGATTCACACCGGGGAGCTGTTTTTT.

This clonotype was picked up a small number of times. The J gene is TRBJ2-1, the V gene TRBV24-1, with a weak D call TRBD2 (6 bases). The CDR3 covers 14 residues. The V end was cut by 4 bases, the J end by 10 bases, with 16 bases between. The V gene's germline CDR1 is KGHDR and CDR2 SFDVKD. In nucleotides, the CDR3 is TGTGCCACCAGTGACCCTCTTTTGCGGGAAGAGCAGTTCTTC. Protein sequence: CATSDPLLREEQFF.

This clonotype was seen repeatedly, ten times or more. The CDR3 coding sequence is TGTGCCAGCAACGAAGGGTGGAGGGGCTATGGCTACACCTTC. Protein sequence: CASNEGWRGYGYTF. The V and J genes are TRBV2 and TRBJ1-2; D is perhaps TRBD1 (5 bases). V lost 7 bases, J lost 4 bases, and 16 bases lay in between. The CDR3 length is 14 residues. Germline V gene data show CDR1 as SNHLY and CDR2 as FYNNEI.

The chain couples TRBV5-1 to TRBJ1-1; 7 positions agree with TRBD1. Trimming removed 0 bases from V and 0 bases from J; junction bases left unmatched: 5. CDR3 length equals 16 residues. From germline, CDR1 is SGHRS and CDR2 YFSETQ. In DNA form, the CDR3 reads TGCGCCAGCAGCTTGGAGATTACAGGGGTGAACACTGAAGCTTTCTTT. It yields the protein CASSLEITGVNTEAFF. Based on the CDR3 plus reference TRBV5-1 and TRBJ1-1, the full variable domain is KAGVTQTPRYLIKTRGQQVTLSCSPISGHRSVSWYQQTPGQGLQFLFEYFSETQRNKGNFPGRFSGRQFSNSRSEMNVSTLELGDSALYLCASSLEITGVNTEAFFGQGTRLTVV.

This clonotype was picked up a small number of times. V and J are TRBV29-1 and TRBJ2-1, with 7 bases fitting TRBD2. Germline CDR1 reads SQVTM; CDR2 reads ANQGSEA. This CDR3 has 14 residues. V lost 8 bases, J lost 0 bases, and 7 bases stayed unmatched. The CDR3 coding sequence is TGCAGCTATAACGGGAGGAGCTCCTACAATGAGCAGTTCTTC. This encodes CSYNGRSSYNEQFF.

This clonotype was seen repeatedly, ten times or more. This chain joins TRBV12-3 or TRBV12-4 and TRBJ1-1; D not certain. The CDR3 spans 14 residues. The V gene lost 3 bases and the J gene lost 2 bases, with 10 bases spanning the gap. CDR3 region: CASSLAGPNTEAFF. CDR3 bases: TGTGCCAGCAGTTTGGCCGGGCCCAACACTGAAGCTTTCTTT.

Only a few counts were recorded for this clonotype. The rearrangement uses TRBV6-2 or TRBV6-3 and TRBJ2-7, with D possibly being TRBD2 (6 bases). CDR1 is MNHEY, CDR2 SVGEGT, per germline. The V end lost 7 bases, the J end lost 7 bases, and 17 bases lay between the germline ends. The CDR3 contains 13 residues. The CDR3 is CASNRLIGGEQYF. CDR3 nucleotide sequence: TGTGCCAGCAATCGACTGATTGGGGGGGAGCAGTACTTC.

In this sample, this clonotype turned up many times. The chain links TRBV20-1 to TRBJ1-5, with TRBD1 identical over 11 bases. Germline CDR1 reads DFQATT; CDR2 reads SNEGSKA (reference sequence). The CDR3 runs to 15 residues. After removal of 5 bases from V and 0 bases from J, the junction contained 3 bases not matched to a gene. The DNA of the CDR3 is TGCAGTGCTGGGACAGGGGGAGATAGCAATCAGCCCCAGCATTTT. It encodes CSAGTGGDSNQPQHF.

In its sample, this clonotype was seen many times. This chain connects TRBV10-3 to TRBJ1-1, with D possibly TRBD1 on 5 matching bases. The V end was cut by 8 bases, the J end by 1 base, with 14 bases between. CDR3 length: 14 residues. The germline CDR1 and CDR2 sequences are ENHRY and SYGVKD. The CDR3 protein is CAIGDGVSNTEAFF. CDR3 sequence (DNA): TGTGCCATCGGGGACGGGGTTTCGAACACTGAAGCTTTCTTT.

This clonotype was detected ten times or more. The genes are TRBV6-2 or TRBV6-3 and TRBJ1-5; 12 bases are shared with TRBD1. The junction had 6 bases not matched to a gene; V was cut back by 0 bases and J by 6 bases. CDR3 length equals 17 residues. CDR1 and CDR2 (germline): MNHEY, SVGEGT. The CDR3 DNA reads TGTGCCAGCAGTTACTCTACCCGGGACAGGGGGCTTCAGCCCCAGCATTTT. Translated, it gives CASSYSTRDRGLQPQHF.

In its sample, this clonotype was seen many times. V gene TRBV12-3 or TRBV12-4 combines with J gene TRBJ1-6; D gene unclear. V shed 5 bases and J shed 15 bases, with 17 bases lying between them. The CDR3 has 13 amino acids. The CDR3 DNA sequence: TGTGCCAGCAGTATAAGGGCCCCTCGCCACCTCCACTTT. Translated: CASSIRAPRHLHF.

This chain's CDR3 is CASSLDPRNYEQYF. CDR3 DNA sequence: TGTGCCAGCAGCTTAGATCCCCGTAACTACGAGCAGTACTTC. V is TRBV11-2 and J is TRBJ2-7; D gene unclear. Trimming shortened V by 0 bases and J by 3 bases, and 9 bases separated the two germline ends. CDR1 and CDR2 (germline): SGHAT, FQNNGV. The CDR3 covers 14 residues.

This clonotype was seen at least ten times. This chain joins TRBV30 and TRBJ2-7, with 16 bases fitting TRBD2. CDR3 size: 18 residues. V gave up 3 bases and J gave up 6 bases; unmatched junction bases: 14. In germline, CDR1 is GTSNPN, CDR2 SVGIG (reference sequence). The CDR3 nucleotides are TGTGCCTGGAGGTGGGGACTGGGGACTAGCGGGAGGGCCGCCGAGCAGTACTTC. Protein sequence: CAWRWGLGTSGRAAEQYF.

This clonotype was found many times. An end of the junction does not agree with germline; a read error may underlie this. The chain carries TRBV12-3 or TRBV12-4 and TRBJ2-3; 10 nucleotides align to TRBD2. CDR3 size: 15 residues. CDR3 DNA sequence: TGTGCCAGCAGTCTAGCGGGAGCGAAGACAGATACGCAGTATTTT. Translating gives CASSLAGAKTDTQYF.

As for this clonotype: A much bigger clone sits one base away, suggesting this may be a read error. The rearrangement uses TRBV7-3 and TRBJ2-1, with 9 bases aligning to TRBD2. This CDR3 comprises 15 residues. Germline V lookup: CDR1 SGHTA, CDR2 FQGTGA. Germline trimming cut 1 base from V and 4 bases from J; bases unmatched to any gene: 2. This CDR3 is CASSLMLAGYNEQFF. Here the CDR3 DNA reads TGTGCCAGCAGCTTAATGCTAGCGGGATACAATGAGCAGTTCTTC.

This chain links TRBV9 with TRBJ2-7, with TRBD1 matching 9 bases. V dropped 2 bases and J dropped 0; count of bases not matched to a gene: 3. The CDR3 length is 15 residues. Per germline, CDR1 SGDLS and CDR2 YYNGEE. CDR3 in DNA: TGTGCCAGCAGCGTTACAGGGGGCCCCTCCTACGAGCAGTACTTC. Encoded protein: CASSVTGGPSYEQYF.

In its sample, this clonotype was seen many times. The chain has TRBV2 and TRBJ1-2; 7 bases align to TRBD1. Germline values: CDR1 SNHLY, CDR2 FYNNEI. The CDR3 runs 13 residues. V shed 5 bases and J 0 bases; nucleotides not matched to a gene: 0. CDR3: CASSTGANYGYTF. Here the CDR3 DNA reads TGTGCCAGCAGTACAGGGGCTAACTATGGCTACACCTTC.

This clonotype was seen repeatedly, ten times or more. V usage is TRBV4-1 and J usage is TRBJ1-5; TRBD1 is a possible D gene (6 bases). Germline loops: CDR1 MGHRA, CDR2 YSYEKL. Trimming took off 0 bases at V and 0 bases at J, with 12 bases between the two ends. The CDR3 is 17 amino acids. This chain's CDR3 is CASSQDQGGNSNQPQHF. CDR3 nucleotide sequence: TGCGCCAGCAGCCAAGATCAAGGGGGTAATAGCAATCAGCCCCAGCATTTT.